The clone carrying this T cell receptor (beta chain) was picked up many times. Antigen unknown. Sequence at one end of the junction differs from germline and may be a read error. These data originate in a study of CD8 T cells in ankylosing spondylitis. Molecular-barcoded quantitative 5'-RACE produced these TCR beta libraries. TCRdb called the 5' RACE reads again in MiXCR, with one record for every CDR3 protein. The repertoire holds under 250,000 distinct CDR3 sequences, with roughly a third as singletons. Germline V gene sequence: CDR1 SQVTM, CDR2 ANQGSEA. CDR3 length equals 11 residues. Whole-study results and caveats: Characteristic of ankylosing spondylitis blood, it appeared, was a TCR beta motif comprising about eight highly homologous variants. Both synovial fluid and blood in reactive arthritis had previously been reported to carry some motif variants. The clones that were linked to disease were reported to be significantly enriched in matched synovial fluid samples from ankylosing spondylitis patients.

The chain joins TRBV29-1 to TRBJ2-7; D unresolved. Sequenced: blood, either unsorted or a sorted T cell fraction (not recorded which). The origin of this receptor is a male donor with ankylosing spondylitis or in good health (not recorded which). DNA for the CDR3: TGCAGCGTCGAAGCTGCCTACGAGCAGTACTTC. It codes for CSVEAAYEQYF.